The next 4 T cell receptor beta chains were all read from a single sample in a study of liver allograft versus peripheral blood T cells. Study information: Transplanted-liver T cell receptor repertoires were compared with recipients' peripheral blood repertoires.

TCRdb passed the reads through MiXCR, listing each CDR3 protein once. The profile shows 8,000 or so distinct CDR3 sequences, under 20% of them singletons. These receptors came from a human patient who had a liver transplant. T cells may partly derive from the graft donor.

In its sample, this clonotype ranks as medium-sized. The V and J genes are TRBV6-5 and TRBJ2-1, with 8 bases lining up with TRBD2. The CDR3 spans 16 residues. V trimming: 5 bases; J trimming: 4 bases; junction bases outside the gene matches: 10. Per germline, CDR1 MNHEY and CDR2 SVGAGI. The CDR3 protein is CASSRTGTRAYNEQFF. The CDR3 nucleotides are TGTGCCAGCAGTAGGACCGGGACTAGAGCGTACAATGAGCAGTTCTTC.

The chain is built from TRBV28 and TRBJ2-7; D gene unclear. V was clipped by 8 bases and J by 3 bases, with 11 bases between them. In germline, CDR1 is MDHEN, CDR2 SYDVKM. The CDR3 sequence is 12 residues long. The CDR3, as DNA: TGTGCCAGCCGCACTACCAGCTACGAGCAGTACTTC. Protein: CASRTTSYEQYF.

CDR3 bases: TGTGCCAGTAAGACACTAGGCAACGCTGAAGCTTTCTTT. It is translated as CASKTLGNAEAFF. The chain is built from TRBV28 and TRBJ1-1; D not resolved. CDR3 size: 13 residues. In germline, CDR1 is MDHEN, CDR2 SYDVKM. V was cut by 9 bases and J by 6 bases, with 17 bases left in between.

This clonotype was seen more than once but under ten times. This rearrangement joins TRBV7-2 to TRBJ1-1; TRBD1 agrees at 8 bases. The CDR3 totals 17 residues. The germline V gene has CDR1 SGHTA and CDR2 FQGNSA. With 4 bases clipped from V and 0 bases from J, the junction kept 10 bases outside the gene matches. In DNA, the CDR3 is TGTGCCAGCAGCTATGGGACAGGAACTTTCATGAACACTGAAGCTTTCTTT. As protein: CASSYGTGTFMNTEAFF.